The 14 T cell receptor beta chains in this list originate from one sample, sequenced in a study of cytomegalovirus exposure and HLA in healthy donors. It was with 60 Vbeta and 13 Jbeta primers that the PCR ran. The repertoire was sequenced with immunoSEQ multiplex PCR; TCRdb's copy has only in-frame clones and lacks some. Of 65,000 to 85,000 clones listed, roughly 90% are singletons. Sequencing was performed on PBMCs. These receptors all stem from a woman aged 25 to 45 in good health and CMV-seronegative.

This chain joins TRBV28 and TRBJ2-1; 12 bases are shared with TRBD2. The germline V gene has CDR1 MDHEN and CDR2 SYDVKM. Trimming took 4 bases from V and 1 from J; bases not matched to a gene: 2. This CDR3 is built from 16 residues. The CDR3 sequence is CASSSGTSGSYNEQFF. CDR3 bases: TGTGCCAGCAGTTCCGGGACTAGCGGGTCCTACAATGAGCAGTTCTTC.

The chain links TRBV7-2 to TRBJ1-2; unclear D gene. This CDR3 has 14 residues. The germline V gene has CDR1 SGHTA and CDR2 FQGNSA. Trimming pared 1 base from V and 6 bases from J, leaving 12 bases between. DNA of the CDR3: TGTGCCAGCAGCTTAGGAGGGTCGTCTGATGGCTACACCTTC. Its protein is CASSLGGSSDGYTF.

The chain couples TRBV7-2 to TRBJ2-1, with TRBD2 matching over 8 bases. The CDR3 extends over 16 amino acids. The J segment lost 6 bases and the V segment lost 6 bases, leaving 13 bases of the junction unmatched. The germline CDR1 and CDR2 sequences are SGHTA and FQGNSA. The CDR3 bases are TGTGCCAGCAGTTCGGGGGGGAATCCGGTTGGCAATGAGCAGTTCTTC. This sequence encodes CASSSGGNPVGNEQFF.

The chain carries TRBV25-1 and TRBJ1-2, with D possibly matching TRBD1 (6 bases). Germline V gene lookup returns CDR1 MGHDK and CDR2 SYGVNS. This CDR3 is built from 16 residues. Trimming cost V 1 base and J 4 bases, with 16 bases left between them. The DNA for the CDR3 is TGTGCCAGCAGTGAATTCGGACAGCGGGGGTTCTATGGCTACACCTTC. Its translation is CASSEFGQRGFYGYTF.

Regarding this clone: The junction and the germline gene differ at one end; a read error may be behind it. The chain couples TRBV28 to TRBJ1-5; weak D call: TRBD1 (6 bases). Germline-derived CDR1 and CDR2 are MDHEN and SYDVKM. CDR3 length: 18 residues. CDR3 region: CAGSFAREGVGSNQPQHF. DNA for the CDR3: TGTGCCGGCAGTTTTGCCAGGGAGGGGGTGGGGAGCAATCAGCCCCAGCATTTT.

This chain uses TRBV6-5 with TRBJ1-4, with 7 nucleotides matching TRBD1. The CDR3 has 15 residues. The J segment lost 4 bases and the V segment lost 0 bases, leaving 2 bases of the junction unmatched. Germline assignment: CDR1 MNHEY and CDR2 SVGAGI. The CDR3 coding sequence is TGTGCCAGCAGTTACTCTGGGACAGTTAATGAAAAACTGTTTTTT. Translating it yields CASSYSGTVNEKLFF.

The V gene is TRBV7-6, the J gene TRBJ2-3; D not resolved. The length of the CDR3 is 12 residues. CDR1 is SGHVS and CDR2 is FNYEAQ in the germline V gene. Trimming shortened V by 5 bases and J by 6 bases, and 9 bases separated the two germline ends. CDR3 in amino acids: CASSPVHDTQYF. In nucleotides, the CDR3 is TGTGCCAGCAGCCCGGTGCACGATACGCAGTATTTT.

Only one count was recorded for this clone. V usage is TRBV5-6 and J usage is TRBJ1-5; unclear D gene. The CDR3 has 15 residues. CDR1 SGHDT and CDR2 YYEEEE come from the germline V gene. Trimming pared 4 bases from V and 2 bases from J, leaving 13 bases between. DNA for the CDR3: TGTGCCAGCAGCCTAGCAGGACGTGGCAATCAGCCCCAGCATTTT. Translating gives CASSLAGRGNQPQHF.

This clone is a singleton in its sample. This chain uses TRBV28 with TRBJ2-7; D unclear. CDR3 length: 14 amino acids. The V end was cut by 2 bases, the J end by 4 bases, with 12 bases between. The germline gives CDR1 MDHEN, CDR2 SYDVKM. CDR3 sequence: CASSLGSTEYEQYF. In DNA form, the CDR3 reads TGTGCCAGCAGTTTAGGGTCTACAGAATACGAGCAGTACTTC.

The sample holds one count of this clone. The chain combines TRBV25-1 with TRBJ2-1, with TRBD2 as a possible D gene (6 bases). In germline, CDR1 is MGHDK, CDR2 SYGVNS. The CDR3 is 17 amino acids. Trimming removed 2 bases at V and 0 bases at J, with 14 bases between. CDR3 residues: CASSEDLVRDSYNEQFF. The CDR3 bases are TGTGCCAGCAGTGAAGATCTTGTGCGGGACTCCTACAATGAGCAGTTCTTC.

CDR3 protein: CASSQDLGNQPQHF. The CDR3 nucleotides read TGCGCCAGCAGCCAAGACTTAGGCAATCAGCCCCAGCATTTT. This chain joins TRBV4-1 and TRBJ1-5; unclear D gene. Trimming left V 0 bases short and J 2 bases short, with 5 bases between. Germline V gene lookup returns CDR1 MGHRA and CDR2 YSYEKL. This CDR3 comprises 14 residues.

The chain carries TRBV6-1 and TRBJ1-4, with TRBD1 as a possible D gene (5 bases). Between the trimmed V and J ends, which lost 10 bases and 8 bases, there was a span of 23 bases. CDR3 length: 15 amino acids. Germline CDR1 is MNHNS and CDR2 is SASEGT. This chain's CDR3 is CATDLGRDHGEKLFF. In DNA, the CDR3 is TGTGCCACCGACCTCGGCAGGGATCATGGGGAAAAACTGTTTTTT.

The chain carries TRBV11-3 and TRBJ2-3; no firm D call. Germline V gene data show CDR1 as SGHNT and CDR2 as YENEEA. This CDR3 spans 11 amino acids. Trimming took off 5 bases at V and 4 bases at J, with 4 bases between the two ends. As DNA, the CDR3 is TGTGCCAGCAGCCTTTCAGATACGCAGTATTTT. This gives the protein CASSLSDTQYF.

The chain has TRBV7-2 and TRBJ2-3; D is perhaps TRBD2 (5 bases). V gave up 2 bases and J gave up 4 bases, with 10 bases separating them. The CDR3 totals 14 residues. Per the germline V gene, CDR1 is SGHTA and CDR2 is FQGNSA. The CDR3 sequence: CASSLLIASDTQYF. The CDR3 bases are TGTGCCAGCAGCTTACTGATAGCGTCAGATACGCAGTATTTT.